This T cell receptor (beta chain) was sequenced in a study of blood T cell repertoires in COVID-19. For the study at large: The study drew acute and convalescent COVID-19 samples from the United States, Italy and Spain.

CDR1 and CDR2 (germline): SGHAT, FQNNGV. Trimming took off 5 bases at V and 5 bases at J, with 18 bases between the two ends. CDR3 length: 15 residues. The table came from immunoSEQ multiplex PCR; TCRdb's copy has only in-frame clones and leaves some out. Of over 150,000 clones listed, about 88% are singletons. The sample was peripheral blood. This chain links TRBV11-2 with TRBJ2-5, with D possibly TRBD2 on 5 matching bases. This clonotype originated in a man aged 25 to 40 with acute or convalescent COVID-19. CDR3 nucleotides: TGTGCCAGCAGCCCCTATTGGACTTTGTCGGAGACCCAGTACTTC. It translates to CASSPYWTLSETQYF.